The next 3 T cell receptor beta chains were all read from a single sample in a study of T cells in localized non-small cell lung cancer. Assay used: immunoSEQ multiplex PCR; TCRdb lists only in-frame clones, some missing. The sample has tens of thousands of clones, 80% seen once. The material was PBMCs, obtained before any cancer treatment. Receptors originate from a woman aged 35 to 75 with stage II lung adenocarcinoma.

The chain joins TRBV6-5 to TRBJ2-5; a weak D match, TRBD2 (5 bases). The last part of the DNA fits TRBJ2-7 better; the J call may be wrong. CDR1 is MNHEY, CDR2 SVGAGI, per germline. CDR3 length: 12 amino acids. This CDR3 is CASSYRGYEQYF. CDR3 nucleotide sequence: TGTGCCAGCAGTTACCGGGGCTACGAGCAGTACTTC.

The chain joins TRBV7-9 to TRBJ1-2; 8 bases fit TRBD1. CDR1 and CDR2 from the germline V gene are SEHNR and FQNEAQ (reference sequence). The CDR3 extends over 15 amino acids. Unmatched junction bases numbered 9, after V lost 5 bases and J lost 4 bases. The CDR3 is CASSITGGGLYGYTF. The CDR3 DNA sequence: TGTGCCAGCAGCATTACAGGGGGTGGCCTCTATGGCTACACCTTC.

This chain's CDR3 is CAISESERVEAFF. In DNA form, the CDR3 reads TGTGCCATCAGTGAGTCTGAAAGGGTGGAAGCTTTCTTT. The genes are TRBV10-3 and TRBJ1-1; D unresolved. CDR1 and CDR2 (germline): ENHRY, SYGVKD. The V gene lost 0 bases and the J gene lost 8 bases, with 10 bases spanning the gap. This CDR3 region has 13 residues.